The following is a TCR beta chain sequence with its context. The CDR3 sequence is 16 residues long. The germline V gene has CDR1 SGHNT and CDR2 YYREEE (reference sequence). The trim removed 0 bases at V and 2 bases at J, leaving 4 bases unmatched. Measured with immunoSEQ multiplex PCR; TCRdb has only the in-frame clones, and not every one. Of a few hundred thousand clones in the sample, around 84% were seen once. These data originate in a study of blood T cell repertoires in COVID-19. V usage is TRBV5-4 and J usage is TRBJ2-3; TRBD2 matches 9 bases. The sample comprised PBMCs or T cells enriched from blood (not recorded which). This clonotype was obtained from a woman aged 18-30 years who had recovered from COVID-19. CDR3: CASSLGLAGLTDTQYF. The CDR3 DNA sequence: TGTGCCAGCAGCTTGGGGCTAGCGGGGCTCACAGATACGCAGTATTTT.